A single T cell receptor (beta chain) is shown here with its context. Seattle's enrolled individuals joined amid active infection and were then monitored longitudinally. These data come from a study of blood T cell repertoires in COVID-19. Study as a whole: The United States, Italy and Spain provided the acute and convalescent COVID-19 samples.

Assay: immunoSEQ multiplex PCR; the TCRdb copy retains only in-frame clones and omits some. The sample gives approximately 330,000 clones, approximately 90% of which show up once; roughly a tenth is in the top ten. The specimen was peripheral blood. The receptor was isolated from a man aged 25-45 years with COVID-19, enrolled during active disease.

The CDR3 bases are TGTGCCAGCAGTTTTATAGTACAGAAAAACATTCAGTACTTC. Amino acids: CASSFIVQKNIQYF. The rearrangement links TRBV28 to TRBJ2-4; D remains unclear. CDR3 length: 14 amino acids. Germline CDR1 is MDHEN and CDR2 is SYDVKM. The germline V and J ends were trimmed by 3 bases and 4 bases, with 10 bases remaining between them. The variable domain in full, with the rest retrieved from reference TRBV28 and TRBJ2-4, is DVKVTQSSRYLVKRTGEKVFLECVQDMDHENMFWYRQDPGLGLRLIYFSYDVKMKEKGDIPEGYSVSREKKERFSLILESASTNQTSMYLCASSFIVQKNIQYFGAGTRLSVL.